This entry is about one T cell receptor (beta chain). The CDR3 carries no conserved terminal phenylalanine or tryptophan, so it likely arises from a read error. This sample is drawn from a study of T cells in Graves' hyperthyroidism and ophthalmopathy. Template material for amplifying TCR beta CDR3 regions consisted of RNA transcripts. With the HTBI primer set, the TCR CDR3 went through a first round of RT-PCR. From the multiplex PCR reads, TCRdb called clonotypes with MiXCR, one entry per CDR3 protein. The sample has around 340,000 distinct CDR3 sequences; 20% to 25% are singletons. The clonotype originates from a woman aged 45-59 years with Graves' hyperthyroidism. The material sequenced was blood.

The CDR3 sequence is CASRNGQGARYYEQYL. The CDR3 DNA is TGTGCCAGCAGGAACGGACAGGGGGCGCGGTACTACGAGCAGTACCTC. The chain combines TRBV6-2 or TRBV6-3 with TRBJ2-7; 11 bases are a match to TRBD1. Trimming cost V 6 bases and J 3 bases; bases outside gene matches: 10. The CDR3 is 16 amino acids. Looked up from germline, CDR1 is MNHEY and CDR2 is SVGEGT.